The TCR beta chain described here comes from a study of response to subunit inactivated influenza vaccine. Germline-derived CDR1 and CDR2 are MDHEN and SYDVKM. The CDR3 extends over 11 amino acids. The V end lost 5 bases, the J end lost 2 bases, and 4 bases lay between the germline ends. A single record per CDR3 protein comes from TCRdb applying MiXCR to the RT-PCR reads. The data hold about 310,000 distinct CDR3 sequences, with approximately 20% observed a single time. The receptor was derived from a man in his fifties or sixties who received an inactivated influenza vaccine. Material: PBMCs from blood, obtained 21 months after vaccination. The V and J genes are TRBV28 and TRBJ2-7; D gene unclear. The DNA for the CDR3 is TGTGCCAGCAGTCAACCCTACGAGCAGTACTTC. It specifies CASSQPYEQYF. The whole variable domain, filled in from reference TRBV28 and TRBJ2-7, reads DVKVTQSSRYLVKRTGEKVFLECVQDMDHENMFWYRQDPGLGLRLIYFSYDVKMKEKGDIPEGYSVSREKKERFSLILESASTNQTSMYLCASSQPYEQYFGPGTRLTVT.